Below are 19 T cell receptor beta chains sequenced from a single sample in a study of blood T cell repertoires in COVID-19. Clones were read by immunoSEQ multiplex PCR, and TCRdb kept only the in-frame ones, dropping some. The sample carries 55,000 to 85,000 clones, over 75% recorded once. The specimen sequenced was peripheral blood. Every receptor here comes from a woman between 18 and 30 years old with acute or convalescent COVID-19.

This clone appeared a single time. J is TRBJ1-1 and V is TRBV2; the D gene is possibly TRBD1 (5 bases). This CDR3 has 13 residues. With 7 bases removed from V and 1 base from J, the gap between germline ends came to 10 bases. Germline V gives CDR1 SNHLY, CDR2 FYNNEI. CDR3 in amino acids: CASNLDRNTEAFF. CDR3 in DNA: TGTGCCAGCAACCTTGACAGGAACACTGAAGCTTTCTTT.

The genes are TRBV28 and TRBJ1-5; no firm D call. The germline V and J ends were trimmed by 1 base and 9 bases, with 16 bases remaining between them. This CDR3 region has 15 residues. Germline CDR1 and CDR2: MDHEN and SYDVKM. The chain's CDR3 is CASSLLVSAPGPQHF. The CDR3 nucleotides are TGTGCCAGCAGTTTATTAGTGTCAGCCCCGGGGCCCCAGCATTTT.

J is TRBJ2-1 and V is TRBV7-8; D gene uncertain. Looked up from germline, CDR1 is SGHVS and CDR2 is FQNEAQ. This CDR3 comprises 15 residues. Trimming cost V 1 base and J 2 bases, with 9 bases left between them. In DNA, the CDR3 is TGTGCCAGCAGCTTAGATGGCTTTACCTACAATGAGCAGTTCTTC. Protein: CASSLDGFTYNEQFF. Together with reference TRBV7-8 and TRBJ2-1, the CDR3 gives the full variable domain: GAGVSQSPRYKVAKRGQDVALRCDPISGHVSLFWYQQALGQGPEFLTYFQNEAQLDKSGLPSDRFFAERPEGSVSTLKIQRTQQEDSAVYLCASSLDGFTYNEQFFGPGTRLTVL.

The chain carries TRBV9 and TRBJ2-1; 8 positions match TRBD1. Germline V gene lookup returns CDR1 SGDLS and CDR2 YYNGEE. With V trimmed by 0 bases and J by 8 bases, 7 bases remained unmatched. The length of the CDR3 is 15 residues. The CDR3 nucleotides are TGTGCCAGCAGCGTAGAGCCAGGGGGCTTTGATGAGCAGTTCTTC. The encoded protein is CASSVEPGGFDEQFF.

The chain joins TRBV5-4 to TRBJ2-7, with D perhaps matching TRBD2 (6 bases). This CDR3 region has 14 residues. Trimming shortened V by 7 bases and J by 7 bases, and 21 bases separated the two germline ends. CDR1 SGHNT and CDR2 YYREEE come from the germline V gene (reference sequence). CDR3 region: CASARAGSPLEQYF. CDR3 DNA sequence: TGTGCCAGCGCCCGGGCGGGGTCCCCCCTTGAGCAGTACTTC.

The chain couples TRBV27 to TRBJ1-1; D is uncertain. CDR1 is MNHEY, CDR2 SMNVEV, per germline (reference sequence). The CDR3 is 14 amino acids. Trimming cost V 6 bases and J 1 base, with 12 bases left between them. The CDR3 DNA reads TGTGCCAGCAGAAAGTCCTTGGCGAACACTGAAGCTTTCTTT. Translating gives CASRKSLANTEAFF.

The rearrangement uses TRBV25-1 and TRBJ2-1; TRBD2 agrees at 11 bases. CDR1 MGHDK and CDR2 SYGVNS come from the germline V gene. V dropped 4 bases and J dropped 9; count of bases not matched to a gene: 11. The CDR3 has 16 residues. The CDR3 sequence: CASSADSGRAQGEQFF. CDR3 coding DNA: TGTGCCAGCAGTGCAGATAGCGGGAGGGCCCAGGGTGAGCAGTTCTTC.

The gene calls are TRBV2 and TRBJ1-2; no clear D gene. The CDR3 is 16 amino acids. Germline CDR1 and CDR2: SNHLY and FYNNEI. The V end was cut by 2 bases, the J end by 4 bases, with 17 bases between. CDR3 DNA sequence: TGTGCCAGCAGTGAATTTTCCCAATTCGCGGTCTATGGCTACACCTTC. Translation: CASSEFSQFAVYGYTF.

This sequence joins TRBV15 and TRBJ1-4; no clear D gene. Between the trimmed V and J ends, which lost 3 bases and 8 bases, there was a span of 10 bases. This CDR3 region has 13 residues. CDR1 is LNHNV and CDR2 is YYDKDF in the germline V gene (reference sequence). CDR3 in amino acids: CATSRTWEEKLFF. The CDR3 DNA reads as TGTGCCACCAGCAGGACCTGGGAGGAAAAACTGTTTTTT.

The chain combines TRBV18 with TRBJ2-1; 8 bases line up with TRBD2. Germline CDR1 is KGHSH and CDR2 is LQKENI. There are 15 residues in the CDR3. With 2 bases clipped from V and 5 bases from J, the junction kept 5 bases outside the gene matches. The CDR3 is CASSPSAGGDNEQFF. The CDR3 region has the DNA TGTGCCAGCTCACCATCGGCGGGGGGCGACAATGAGCAGTTCTTC.

CDR3 sequence reads: CASSLRGETQYF. CDR3 DNA: TGTGCCAGCAGTTTAAGGGGAGAGACCCAGTACTTC. The gene calls are TRBV27 and TRBJ2-5; a possible D gene is TRBD1 (5 bases). Germline loops: CDR1 MNHEY, CDR2 SMNVEV (reference sequence). The CDR3 is 12 amino acids. The V gene lost 2 bases and the J gene lost 4 bases, with 5 bases spanning the gap.

The chain joins TRBV29-1 to TRBJ2-5; perhaps TRBD2 as D (7 bases). CDR1 is SQVTM and CDR2 is ANQGSEA in the germline V gene. The V end was cut by 6 bases, the J end by 5 bases, with 19 bases between. The CDR3 contains 14 residues. The CDR3 loop reads CSVHLGGGRETQYF. DNA for the CDR3: TGCAGCGTCCACCTAGGGGGGGGTAGGGAGACCCAGTACTTC. Drawing the rest from reference TRBV29-1 and TRBJ2-5, the complete variable domain is SAVISQKPSRDICQRGTSLTIQCQVDSQVTMMFWYRQQPGQSLTLIATANQGSEATYESGFVIDKFPISRPNLTFSTLTVSNMSPEDSSIYLCSVHLGGGRETQYFGPGTRLLVL.

This clone has just a few counts. The chain joins TRBV19 to TRBJ1-1; tentative D call: TRBD1 (5 bases). There are 13 residues in the CDR3. The V end lost 3 bases, the J end lost 4 bases, and 9 bases lay between the germline ends. Germline assignment: CDR1 LNHDA and CDR2 SQIVND (reference sequence). In nucleotides, the CDR3 is TGTGCCAGTAGTATTTGGACATCCACTGAAGCTTTCTTT. Translation: CASSIWTSTEAFF.

J is TRBJ2-3 and V is TRBV28; 9 bases align to TRBD2. The germline gives CDR1 MDHEN, CDR2 SYDVKM. The CDR3 covers 15 residues. Losses at the gene ends were 2 bases for V and 4 bases for J; bases not matched to a gene: 4. The CDR3 DNA reads as TGTGCCAGCAGTTTAGCGGGGGGGCCGGCAGATACGCAGTATTTT. This encodes CASSLAGGPADTQYF.

The V and J genes are TRBV30 and TRBJ2-1; 9 bases map to TRBD2. Germline loops: CDR1 GTSNPN, CDR2 SVGIG (reference sequence). Trimming cost V 0 bases and J 8 bases; bases outside gene matches: 8. The length of the CDR3 is 15 residues. CDR3 sequence reads: CAWSVPAGGLDEQFF. The CDR3 DNA sequence: TGTGCCTGGAGTGTACCAGCGGGAGGACTGGATGAGCAGTTCTTC.

V and J are TRBV27 and TRBJ2-1; D call uncertain. V was clipped by 6 bases and J by 0 bases, with 12 bases between them. CDR3 length: 15 residues. Germline CDR1 and CDR2: MNHEY and SMNVEV (reference sequence). This CDR3 reads CASSLSRHSYNEQFF. CDR3 nucleotides: TGTGCCAGCAGCTTAAGCAGGCACTCCTACAATGAGCAGTTCTTC.

J is TRBJ1-2 and V is TRBV7-9, with a possible D match to TRBD1 (6 bases). Trimming shortened V by 5 bases and J by 4 bases, and 11 bases separated the two germline ends. The CDR3 runs 13 residues. Germline V gene lookup returns CDR1 SEHNR and CDR2 FQNEAQ (reference sequence). The DNA of the CDR3 is TGTGCCAGCAGCCCTGACAGGAGCTATGGCTACACCTTC. Protein: CASSPDRSYGYTF.

The count of this clone is one. The rearrangement uses TRBV19 and TRBJ2-3; TRBD2 agrees at 7 bases. Germline V CDR1 and CDR2: LNHDA, SQIVND (reference sequence). The trim removed 3 bases at V and 0 bases at J, leaving 6 bases unmatched. This CDR3 comprises 16 residues. In DNA, the CDR3 is TGTGCCAGTAGTATGGGGAGGGCGCTTAGCACAGATACGCAGTATTTT. Protein sequence: CASSMGRALSTDTQYF. Full variable domain (remainder filled in from reference TRBV19 and TRBJ2-3): DGGITQSPKYLFRKEGQNVTLSCEQNLNHDAMYWYRQDPGQGLRLIYYSQIVNDFQKGDIAEGYSVSREKKESFPLTVTSAQKNPTAFYLCASSMGRALSTDTQYFGPGTRLTVL.

The rearrangement joins TRBV2 to TRBJ2-1; 12 bases line up with TRBD1. In germline, CDR1 is SNHLY, CDR2 FYNNEI. The CDR3 runs to 15 residues. V shed 6 bases and J 9 bases; nucleotides not matched to a gene: 9. The CDR3 nucleotides read TGTGCCAGCAGCGACCCCGGGACAGGGGGCTCTGAGCAGTTCTTC. Its translation: CASSDPGTGGSEQFF.